This entry lists 14 T cell receptor beta chains sequenced from one sample in a study of cytomegalovirus exposure and HLA in healthy donors. Use of 60 Vbeta and 13 Jbeta primers characterized the PCR. TCRdb keeps only in-frame clones here, not all; method: immunoSEQ multiplex PCR. The profile covers under 150,000 clones, with 78% appearing a single time and around 1.9% taken by the ten largest. Sample: PBMCs. These receptors all stem from a woman in her 40s in good health and CMV-seronegative.

The V call is TRBV6-5, the J call TRBJ2-5; D is uncertain. V lost 8 bases to trimming and J lost 2 bases, with 9 bases between them. Germline V gene data show CDR1 as MNHEY and CDR2 as SVGAGI. The CDR3 totals 12 residues. The CDR3 DNA reads as TGTGCCAGCGGGCGTCCGCAAGAGACCCAGTACTTC. Amino acid sequence: CASGRPQETQYF.

This chain connects TRBV9 to TRBJ2-7; 7 bases line up with TRBD2. The CDR3 contains 11 residues. Germline assignment: CDR1 SGDLS and CDR2 YYNGEE. Trimming removed 7 bases from V and 3 bases from J; junction bases left unmatched: 1. CDR3 DNA: TGTGCCAGCGGCGGGAGCTACGAGCAGTACTTC. This sequence encodes CASGGSYEQYF.

This chain links TRBV18 with TRBJ1-1, with D uncertain. Germline V gene data show CDR1 as KGHSH and CDR2 as LQKENI. Trimming took 5 bases from V and 1 from J, leaving 14 bases between them. The CDR3 runs 15 residues. The CDR3 nucleotides are TGTGCCAGCTCATATATATCGGCGGGGAACACTGAAGCTTTCTTT. It translates to CASSYISAGNTEAFF.

The chain couples TRBV19 to TRBJ1-5, with a weak D call TRBD1 (6 bases). This CDR3 region has 18 residues. V was trimmed by 3 bases and J by 2 bases, leaving 20 bases between them. The germline V gene encodes CDR1 LNHDA and CDR2 SQIVND (reference sequence). This CDR3 is CASSISGQKLWGNQPQHF. The CDR3 DNA sequence: TGTGCCAGTAGTATCTCGGGACAAAAATTATGGGGCAATCAGCCCCAGCATTTT.

The gene calls are TRBV19 and TRBJ2-7; TRBD1 might be the D (6 bases). CDR1 is LNHDA, CDR2 SQIVND, per germline (reference sequence). Trimming shortened V by 3 bases and J by 3 bases, and 12 bases separated the two germline ends. The CDR3 sequence is 14 residues long. CDR3 nucleotide sequence: TGTGCCAGTAGTATCCAGGGGTCTCTCTACGAGCAGTACTTC. Translating gives CASSIQGSLYEQYF.

This chain joins TRBV6-5 and TRBJ2-7, with D perhaps matching TRBD2 (5 bases). The V gene lost 4 bases and the J gene lost 7 bases, with 11 bases spanning the gap. The CDR3 totals 12 residues. Germline V gives CDR1 MNHEY, CDR2 SVGAGI. CDR3 coding DNA: TGTGCCAGCAGTTCGGGATTCGGGGAGCAGTACTTC. This codes for CASSSGFGEQYF.

The chain couples TRBV12-5 to TRBJ2-2; unclear D gene. CDR1 LGHNT and CDR2 FRNRAP come from the germline V gene. V was shortened by 1 base and J by 5 bases, with 5 bases between the two germline ends. This CDR3 region has 13 residues. The CDR3 nucleotides are TGTGCTAGTGGTTTGGGAGAAACCGGGGAGCTGTTTTTT. This gives the protein CASGLGETGELFF.

A note on this clone: The same CDR3 can be traced to other DNA sequences in this sample. This chain joins TRBV5-6 and TRBJ1-4, with 9 bases aligning to TRBD1. V trimming: 4 bases; J trimming: 0 bases; junction bases outside the gene matches: 4. There are 16 residues in the CDR3. Germline CDR1 SGHDT, CDR2 YYEEEE. The CDR3 spells CASSRGQGATNEKLFF. The DNA for the CDR3 is TGTGCCAGCAGCAGGGGACAGGGCGCAACTAATGAAAAACTGTTTTTT.

This clone was seen more than once but under ten times. The junction departs from germline at one end; a sequencing error may be responsible. The rearrangement joins TRBV28 to TRBJ2-4, with D possibly TRBD1 on 5 matching bases. Germline CDR1 is MDHEN and CDR2 is SYDVKM. This CDR3 is built from 13 residues. CDR3 bases: TGTGCCAGCATAGGGGATAACAAAAACAGTCAGTACTTC. It encodes CASIGDNKNSQYF.

The chain employs TRBV28 and TRBJ1-1, with TRBD1 as a possible D gene (6 bases). V dropped 7 bases and J dropped 3 bases, with 12 bases sitting between them. There are 13 residues in the CDR3. Looked up from germline, CDR1 is MDHEN and CDR2 is SYDVKM. The CDR3 here is CASKDDRYTEAFF. The CDR3, as DNA: TGTGCCAGCAAAGACGACAGGTACACTGAAGCTTTCTTT.

The CDR3: CAISVTGTANTEAFF. The CDR3 nucleotides read TGTGCCATCAGTGTCACCGGGACAGCGAACACTGAAGCTTTCTTT. V is TRBV10-3 and J is TRBJ1-1; 7 bases map to TRBD1. CDR1 is ENHRY and CDR2 is SYGVKD in the germline V gene. The CDR3 is 15 amino acids. Trimming cost V 4 bases and J 1 base; bases outside gene matches: 6.

This chain uses TRBV21-1 with TRBJ1-2. TRBV21-1 is designated a pseudogene. The CDR3 runs 13 residues. Here the CDR3 reads CASSAFGIDGYTF. DNA for the CDR3: TGTGCCAGCAGCGCGTTCGGGATTGATGGCTACACCTTC.

The chain couples TRBV5-1 to TRBJ2-6, with a tentative D call TRBD2 (5 bases). V gave up 1 base and J gave up 4 bases, with 15 bases separating them. The CDR3 runs to 17 residues. Germline lookup yields CDR1 SGHRS and CDR2 YFSETQ. CDR3 nucleotide sequence: TGCGCCAGCAGCTTGTCTTCCGGGGTAACAGGGGCCAACGTCCTGACTTTC. This sequence encodes CASSLSSGVTGANVLTF.

This clone was picked up one time. The rearrangement joins TRBV10-3 to TRBJ2-1; TRBD1 aligns across 7 bases. J gave up 3 bases and V 0 bases, and 5 bases lay outside the gene matches. This CDR3 is built from 16 residues. Germline values: CDR1 ENHRY, CDR2 SYGVKD. The CDR3 loop is CAISESNRGDYNEQFF. CDR3 sequence (DNA): TGTGCCATCAGTGAGTCGAACAGGGGCGACTACAATGAGCAGTTCTTC.